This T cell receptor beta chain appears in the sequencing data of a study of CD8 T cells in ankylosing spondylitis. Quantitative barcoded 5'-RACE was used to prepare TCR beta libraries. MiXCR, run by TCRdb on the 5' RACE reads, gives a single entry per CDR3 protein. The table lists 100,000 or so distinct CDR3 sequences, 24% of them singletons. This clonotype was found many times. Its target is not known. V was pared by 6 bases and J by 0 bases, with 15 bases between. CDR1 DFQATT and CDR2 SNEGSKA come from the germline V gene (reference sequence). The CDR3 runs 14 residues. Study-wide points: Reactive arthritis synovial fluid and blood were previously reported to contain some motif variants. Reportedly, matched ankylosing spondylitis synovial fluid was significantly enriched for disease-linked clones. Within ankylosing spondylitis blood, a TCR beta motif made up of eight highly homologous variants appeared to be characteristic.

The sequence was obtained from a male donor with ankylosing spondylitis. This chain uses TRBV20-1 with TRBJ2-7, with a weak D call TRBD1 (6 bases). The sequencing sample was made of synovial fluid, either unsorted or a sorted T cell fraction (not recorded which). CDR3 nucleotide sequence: TGCAGTGCCGTCGCCGGGACAAGCTCCTACGAGCAGTACTTC. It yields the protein CSAVAGTSSYEQYF.